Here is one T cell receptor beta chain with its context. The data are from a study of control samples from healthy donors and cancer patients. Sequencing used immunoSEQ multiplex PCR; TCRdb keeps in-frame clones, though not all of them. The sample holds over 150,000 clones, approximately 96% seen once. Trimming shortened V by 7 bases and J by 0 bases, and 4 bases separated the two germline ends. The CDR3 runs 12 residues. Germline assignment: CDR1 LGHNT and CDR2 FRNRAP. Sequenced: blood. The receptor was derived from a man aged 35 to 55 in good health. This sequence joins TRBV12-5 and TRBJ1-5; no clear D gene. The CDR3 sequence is CASAYSNQPQHF. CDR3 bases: TGTGCTAGTGCCTATAGCAATCAGCCCCAGCATTTT.